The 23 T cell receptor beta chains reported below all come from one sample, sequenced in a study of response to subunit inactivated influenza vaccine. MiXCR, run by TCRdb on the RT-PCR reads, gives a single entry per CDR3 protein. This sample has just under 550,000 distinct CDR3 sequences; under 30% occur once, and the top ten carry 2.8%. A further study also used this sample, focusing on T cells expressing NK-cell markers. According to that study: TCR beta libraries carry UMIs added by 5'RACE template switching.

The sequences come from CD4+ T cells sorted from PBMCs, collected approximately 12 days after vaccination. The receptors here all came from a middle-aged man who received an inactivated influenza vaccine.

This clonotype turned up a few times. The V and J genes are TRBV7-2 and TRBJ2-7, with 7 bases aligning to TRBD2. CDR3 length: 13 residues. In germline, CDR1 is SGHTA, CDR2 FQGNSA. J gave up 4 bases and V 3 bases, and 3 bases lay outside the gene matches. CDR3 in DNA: TGTGCCAGCAGCTTGAGACTAGCTTACGAGCAGTACTTC. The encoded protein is CASSLRLAYEQYF.

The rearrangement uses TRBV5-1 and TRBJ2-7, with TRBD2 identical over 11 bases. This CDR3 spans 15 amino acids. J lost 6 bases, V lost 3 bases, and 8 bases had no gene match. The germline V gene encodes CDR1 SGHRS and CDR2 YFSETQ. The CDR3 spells CASSSHLAGGIEQYF. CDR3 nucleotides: TGCGCCAGCAGCTCCCACCTAGCGGGAGGAATCGAGCAGTACTTC.

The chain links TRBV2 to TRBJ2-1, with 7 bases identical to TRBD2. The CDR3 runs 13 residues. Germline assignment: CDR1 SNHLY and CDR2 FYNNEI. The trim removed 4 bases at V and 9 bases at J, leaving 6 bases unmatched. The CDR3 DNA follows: TGTGCCAGCAGTGGAATAGCGGGTCGTGAGCAGTTCTTC. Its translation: CASSGIAGREQFF.

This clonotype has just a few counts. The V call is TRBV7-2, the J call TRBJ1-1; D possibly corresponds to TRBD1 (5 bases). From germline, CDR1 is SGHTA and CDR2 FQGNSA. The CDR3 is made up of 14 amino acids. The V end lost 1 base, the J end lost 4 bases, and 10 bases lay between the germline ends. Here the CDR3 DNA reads TGTGCCAGCAGCTTAGGACCCGGGGGCACTGAAGCTTTCTTT. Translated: CASSLGPGGTEAFF.

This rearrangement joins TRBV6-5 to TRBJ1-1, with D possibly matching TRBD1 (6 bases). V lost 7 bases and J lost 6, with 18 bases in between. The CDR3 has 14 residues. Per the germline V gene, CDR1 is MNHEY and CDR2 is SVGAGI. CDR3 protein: CASTWTALVSEAFF. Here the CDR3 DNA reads TGTGCCAGCACTTGGACAGCCCTTGTCTCTGAAGCTTTCTTT.

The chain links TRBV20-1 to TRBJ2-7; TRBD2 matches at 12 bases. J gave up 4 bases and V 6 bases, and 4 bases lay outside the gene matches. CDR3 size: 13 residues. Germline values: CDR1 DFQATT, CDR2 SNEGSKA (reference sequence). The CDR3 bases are TGCAGTGCAACTAGCGGGGGGCAATACGAGCAGTACTTC. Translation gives CSATSGGQYEQYF.

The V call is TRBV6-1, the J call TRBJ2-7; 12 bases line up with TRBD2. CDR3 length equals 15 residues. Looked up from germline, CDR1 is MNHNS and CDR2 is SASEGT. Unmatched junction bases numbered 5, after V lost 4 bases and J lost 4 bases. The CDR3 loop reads CASSGSSGGVYEQYF. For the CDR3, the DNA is TGTGCCAGCAGTGGATCTAGCGGGGGGGTTTACGAGCAGTACTTC.

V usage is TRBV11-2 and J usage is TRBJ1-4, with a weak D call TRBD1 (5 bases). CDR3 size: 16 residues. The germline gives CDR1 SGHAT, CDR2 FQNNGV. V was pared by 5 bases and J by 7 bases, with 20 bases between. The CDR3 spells CASSPLRGKKSEKLFF. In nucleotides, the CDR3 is TGTGCCAGCAGCCCTCTACGGGGGAAGAAGAGTGAAAAACTGTTTTTT.

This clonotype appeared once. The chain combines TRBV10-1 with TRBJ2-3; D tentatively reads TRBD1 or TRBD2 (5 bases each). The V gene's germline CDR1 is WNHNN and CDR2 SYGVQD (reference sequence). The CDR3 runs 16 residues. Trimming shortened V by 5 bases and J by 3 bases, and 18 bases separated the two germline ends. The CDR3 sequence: CASSTSARDPTDTQYF. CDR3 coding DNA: TGCGCCAGCAGTACAAGCGCCCGGGACCCGACAGATACGCAGTATTTT.

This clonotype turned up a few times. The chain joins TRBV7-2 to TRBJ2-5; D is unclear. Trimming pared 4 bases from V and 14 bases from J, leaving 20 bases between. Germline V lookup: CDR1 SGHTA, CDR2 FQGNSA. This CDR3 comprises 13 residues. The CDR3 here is CASSSSRTATSYF. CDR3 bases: TGTGCCAGCAGCTCTTCGAGGACGGCGACCTCCTACTTC.

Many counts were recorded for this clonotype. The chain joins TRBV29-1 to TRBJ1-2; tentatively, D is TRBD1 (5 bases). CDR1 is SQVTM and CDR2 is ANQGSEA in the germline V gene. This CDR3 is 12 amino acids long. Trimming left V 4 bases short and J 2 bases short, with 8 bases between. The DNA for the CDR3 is TGCAGCGTTGGACAGAGAAACTATGGCTACACCTTC. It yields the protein CSVGQRNYGYTF.

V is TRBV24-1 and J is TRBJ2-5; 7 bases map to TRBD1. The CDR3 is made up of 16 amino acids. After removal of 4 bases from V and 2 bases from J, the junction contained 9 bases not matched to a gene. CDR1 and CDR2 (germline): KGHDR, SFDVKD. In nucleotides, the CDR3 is TGTGCCACCAGTGACCGTAGACCGGGACAGCAAGAGACCCAGTACTTC. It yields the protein CATSDRRPGQQETQYF.

This CDR3 is CSAGLVIDTQYF. The DNA for the CDR3 is TGCAGTGCTGGACTAGTCATTGATACGCAGTATTTT. This rearrangement joins TRBV20-1 to TRBJ2-3; TRBD2 aligns across 7 bases. The germline V gene encodes CDR1 DFQATT and CDR2 SNEGSKA (reference sequence). This CDR3 spans 12 amino acids. With 5 bases clipped from V and 6 bases from J, the junction kept 5 bases outside the gene matches.

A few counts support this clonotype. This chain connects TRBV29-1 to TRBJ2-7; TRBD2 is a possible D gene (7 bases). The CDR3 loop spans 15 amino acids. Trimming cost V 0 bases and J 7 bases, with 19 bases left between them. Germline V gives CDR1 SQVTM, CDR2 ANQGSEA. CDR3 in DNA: TGCAGCGTTGAAGATATTGGGCGGGGGCAATGGGAGCAGTACTTC. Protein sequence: CSVEDIGRGQWEQYF.

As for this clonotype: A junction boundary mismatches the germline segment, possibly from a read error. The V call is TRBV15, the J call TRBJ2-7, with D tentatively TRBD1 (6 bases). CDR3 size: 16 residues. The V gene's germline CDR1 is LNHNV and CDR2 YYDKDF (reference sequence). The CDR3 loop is CASSRDRTDLSYEQYF. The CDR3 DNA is TGTGCCAGCAGCAGAGATAGGACAGATTTATCCTACGAGCAGTACTTC.

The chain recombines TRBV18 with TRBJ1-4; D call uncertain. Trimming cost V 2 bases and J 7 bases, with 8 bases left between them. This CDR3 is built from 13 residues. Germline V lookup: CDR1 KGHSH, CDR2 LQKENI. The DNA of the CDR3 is TGTGCCAGCTCACCAGGGCCCGCTGAAAAACTGTTTTTT. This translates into CASSPGPAEKLFF.

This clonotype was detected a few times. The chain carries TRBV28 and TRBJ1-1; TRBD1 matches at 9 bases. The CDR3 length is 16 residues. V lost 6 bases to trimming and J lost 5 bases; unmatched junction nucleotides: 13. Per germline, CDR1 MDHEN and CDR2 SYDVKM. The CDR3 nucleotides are TGTGCCAGCAGACCTGGATGGGACAGGGTTTTTACTGAAGCTTTCTTT. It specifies CASRPGWDRVFTEAFF.

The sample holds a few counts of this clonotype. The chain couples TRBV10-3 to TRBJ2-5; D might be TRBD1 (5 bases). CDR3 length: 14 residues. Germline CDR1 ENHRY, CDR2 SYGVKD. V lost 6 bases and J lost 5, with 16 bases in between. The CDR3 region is CAISLQDIRETQYF. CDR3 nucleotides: TGTGCCATCAGCTTACAGGATATTCGGGAGACCCAGTACTTC.

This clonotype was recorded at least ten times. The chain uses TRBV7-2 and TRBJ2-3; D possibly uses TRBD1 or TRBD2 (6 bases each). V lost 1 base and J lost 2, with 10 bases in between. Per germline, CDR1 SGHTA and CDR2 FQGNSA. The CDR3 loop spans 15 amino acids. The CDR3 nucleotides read TGTGCCAGCAGCTTAGGAGGGGGGATCACAGATACGCAGTATTTT. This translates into CASSLGGGITDTQYF.

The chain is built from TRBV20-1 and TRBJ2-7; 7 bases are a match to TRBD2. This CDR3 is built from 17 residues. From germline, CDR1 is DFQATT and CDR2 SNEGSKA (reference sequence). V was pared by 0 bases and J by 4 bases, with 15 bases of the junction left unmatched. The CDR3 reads CSARDEKPSGPVYEQYF. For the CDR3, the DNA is TGCAGTGCTAGAGACGAGAAACCTAGCGGACCTGTATACGAGCAGTACTTC.

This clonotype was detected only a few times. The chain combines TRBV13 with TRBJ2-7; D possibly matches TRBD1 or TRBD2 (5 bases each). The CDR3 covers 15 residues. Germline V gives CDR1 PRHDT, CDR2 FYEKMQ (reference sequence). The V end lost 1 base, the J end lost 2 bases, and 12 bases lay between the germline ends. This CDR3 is CASSLVGRGAYEQYF. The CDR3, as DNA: TGTGCCAGCAGCTTAGTAGGGAGAGGGGCCTACGAGCAGTACTTC.

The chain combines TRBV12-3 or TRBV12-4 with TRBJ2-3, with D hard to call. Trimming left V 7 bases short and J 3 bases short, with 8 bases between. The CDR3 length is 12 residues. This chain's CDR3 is CASKRETDTQYF. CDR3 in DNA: TGTGCCAGCAAACGTGAAACAGATACGCAGTATTTT.

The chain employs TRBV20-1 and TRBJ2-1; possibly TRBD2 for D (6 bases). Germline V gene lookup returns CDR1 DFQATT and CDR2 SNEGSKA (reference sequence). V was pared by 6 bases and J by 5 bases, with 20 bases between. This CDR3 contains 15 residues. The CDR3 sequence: CSAGDSLRSHNEQFF. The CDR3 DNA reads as TGCAGTGCCGGGGACTCTCTGCGGTCCCACAATGAGCAGTTCTTC.